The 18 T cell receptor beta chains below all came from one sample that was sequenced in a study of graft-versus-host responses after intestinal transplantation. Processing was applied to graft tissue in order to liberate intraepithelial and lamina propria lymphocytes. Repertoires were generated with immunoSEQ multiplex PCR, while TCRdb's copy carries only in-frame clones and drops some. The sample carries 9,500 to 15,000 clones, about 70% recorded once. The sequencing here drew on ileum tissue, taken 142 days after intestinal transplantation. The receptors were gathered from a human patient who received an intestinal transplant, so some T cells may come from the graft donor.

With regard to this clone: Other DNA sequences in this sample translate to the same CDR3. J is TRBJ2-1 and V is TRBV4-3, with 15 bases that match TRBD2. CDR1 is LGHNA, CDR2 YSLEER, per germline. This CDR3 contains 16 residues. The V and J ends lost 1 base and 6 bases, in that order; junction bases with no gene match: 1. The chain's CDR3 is CASSQVGLAGGNEQFF. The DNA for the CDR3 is TGCGCCAGCAGCCAAGTGGGACTAGCGGGGGGCAATGAGCAGTTCTTC.

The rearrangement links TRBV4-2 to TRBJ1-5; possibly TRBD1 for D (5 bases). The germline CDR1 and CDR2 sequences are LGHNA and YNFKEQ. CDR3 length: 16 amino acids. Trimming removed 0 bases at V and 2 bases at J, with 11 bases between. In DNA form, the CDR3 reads TGTGCCAGCAGCCAAGATCGAAGCAGGGGCAATCAGCCCCAGCATTTT. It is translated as CASSQDRSRGNQPQHF.

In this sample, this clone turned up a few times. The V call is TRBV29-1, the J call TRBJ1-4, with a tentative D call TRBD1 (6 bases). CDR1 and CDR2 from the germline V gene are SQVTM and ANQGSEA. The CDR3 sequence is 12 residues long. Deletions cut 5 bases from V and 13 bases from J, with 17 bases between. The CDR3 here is CSVPSGGAGLFF. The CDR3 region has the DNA TGCAGCGTTCCCTCCGGGGGGGCTGGACTGTTTTTT.

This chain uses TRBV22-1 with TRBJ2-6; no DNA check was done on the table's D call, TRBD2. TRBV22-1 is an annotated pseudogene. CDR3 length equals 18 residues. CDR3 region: CPGRTLRKRTSRANVLTF. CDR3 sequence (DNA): TGTCCTGGGAGAACCCTCCGAAAGCGAACAAGTCGGGCCAACGTCCTGACTTTC.

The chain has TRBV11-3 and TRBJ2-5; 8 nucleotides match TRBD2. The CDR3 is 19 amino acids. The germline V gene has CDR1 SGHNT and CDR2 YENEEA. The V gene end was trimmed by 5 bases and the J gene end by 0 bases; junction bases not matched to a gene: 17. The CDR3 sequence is CASSQGQWGSGVNQETQYF. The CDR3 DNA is TGTGCCAGCAGCCAAGGACAGTGGGGTAGCGGGGTGAACCAAGAGACCCAGTACTTC.

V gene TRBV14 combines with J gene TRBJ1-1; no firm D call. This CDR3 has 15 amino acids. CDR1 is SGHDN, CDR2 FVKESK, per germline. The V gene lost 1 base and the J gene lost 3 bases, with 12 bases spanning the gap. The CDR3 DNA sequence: TGTGCCAGCAGCCAAGTAGCTCGGCGGGACACTGAAGCTTTCTTT. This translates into CASSQVARRDTEAFF.

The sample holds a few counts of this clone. CDR3 coding DNA: TGTGCCAGCAGCCGCCCTACGGGCGGGGGGTCCCATGAGCAGTTCTTC. Its translation is CASSRPTGGGSHEQFF. The chain joins TRBV5-6 to TRBJ2-1, with TRBD2 identical over 8 bases. Per germline, CDR1 SGHDT and CDR2 YYEEEE. J was trimmed by 8 bases and V by 4 bases; bases with no gene match: 14. This CDR3 is built from 16 residues.

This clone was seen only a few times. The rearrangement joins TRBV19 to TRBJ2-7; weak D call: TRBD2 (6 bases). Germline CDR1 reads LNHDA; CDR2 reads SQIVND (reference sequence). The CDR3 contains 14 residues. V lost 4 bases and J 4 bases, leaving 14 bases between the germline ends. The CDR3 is CASSTAGSGYEQYF. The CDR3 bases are TGTGCCAGTAGTACTGCCGGGAGTGGATACGAGCAGTACTTC.

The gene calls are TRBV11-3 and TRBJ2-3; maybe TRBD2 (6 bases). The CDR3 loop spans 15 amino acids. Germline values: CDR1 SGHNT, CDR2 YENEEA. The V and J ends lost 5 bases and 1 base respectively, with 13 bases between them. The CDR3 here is CASSHRWEGTDTQYF. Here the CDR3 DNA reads TGTGCCAGCAGCCACCGGTGGGAGGGCACAGATACGCAGTATTTT.

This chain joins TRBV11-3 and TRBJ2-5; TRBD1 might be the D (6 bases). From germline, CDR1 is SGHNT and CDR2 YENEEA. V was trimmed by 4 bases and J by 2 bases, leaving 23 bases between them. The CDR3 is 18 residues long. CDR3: CASSSFMWGPKEQETQYF. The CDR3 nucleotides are TGTGCCAGCAGCTCCTTTATGTGGGGGCCTAAAGAGCAAGAGACCCAGTACTTC.

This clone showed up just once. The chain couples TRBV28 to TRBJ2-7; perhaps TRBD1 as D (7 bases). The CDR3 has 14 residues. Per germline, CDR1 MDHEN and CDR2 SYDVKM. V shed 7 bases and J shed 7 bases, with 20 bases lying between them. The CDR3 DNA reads TGTGCCAGCACTCGCCCCAGGGGGGCTCGGGAGCAGTACTTC. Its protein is CASTRPRGAREQYF.

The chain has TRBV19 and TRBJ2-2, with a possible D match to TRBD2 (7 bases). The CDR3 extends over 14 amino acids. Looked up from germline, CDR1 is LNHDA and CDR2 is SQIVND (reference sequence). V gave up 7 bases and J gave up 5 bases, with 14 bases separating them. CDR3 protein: CASIGGGVTGELFF. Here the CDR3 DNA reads TGTGCCAGTATTGGGGGGGGCGTTACCGGGGAGCTGTTTTTT.

The CDR3 spells CASSPTTGAGYGYTF. The DNA for the CDR3 is TGTGCCAGCAGCCCCACGACAGGGGCTGGCTATGGCTACACCTTC. The chain carries TRBV7-6 and TRBJ1-2; 8 bases are a match to TRBD1. The CDR3 covers 15 residues. Germline CDR1 reads SGHVS; CDR2 reads FNYEAQ. Unmatched junction bases numbered 9, after V lost 5 bases and J lost 4 bases.

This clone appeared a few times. In DNA form, the CDR3 reads TGTGCCAGTAGTCAAGGGGTGGTCGGGGCCAACGTCCTGACTTTC. Encoded protein: CASSQGVVGANVLTF. This chain connects TRBV19 to TRBJ2-6; tentatively, D is TRBD1 (5 bases). Germline assignment: CDR1 LNHDA and CDR2 SQIVND (reference sequence). V lost 5 bases, J lost 4 bases, and 12 bases lay in between. This CDR3 is 15 amino acids long.

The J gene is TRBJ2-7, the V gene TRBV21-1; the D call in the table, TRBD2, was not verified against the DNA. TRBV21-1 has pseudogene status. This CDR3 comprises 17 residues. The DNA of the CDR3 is TGTGCCAGCTCAGCGGGATTCGCAGGGGCCCTCCCCTACGAGCAGTACTTC. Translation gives CASSAGFAGALPYEQYF.

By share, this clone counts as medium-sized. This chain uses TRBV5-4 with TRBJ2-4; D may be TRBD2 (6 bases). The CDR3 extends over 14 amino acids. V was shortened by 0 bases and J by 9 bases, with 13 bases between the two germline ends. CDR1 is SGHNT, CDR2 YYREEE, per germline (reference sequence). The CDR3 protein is CASSLEGPGSIQYF. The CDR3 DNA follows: TGTGCCAGCAGCTTGGAGGGCCCCGGGAGCATTCAGTACTTC.

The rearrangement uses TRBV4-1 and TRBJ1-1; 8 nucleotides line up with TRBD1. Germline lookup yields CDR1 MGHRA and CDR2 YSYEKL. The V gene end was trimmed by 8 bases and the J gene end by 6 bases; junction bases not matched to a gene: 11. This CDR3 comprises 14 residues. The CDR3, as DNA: TGCGCCAGCCGCGAGTTCCAGGGGGCAGCTGAAGCTTTCTTT. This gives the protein CASREFQGAAEAFF.

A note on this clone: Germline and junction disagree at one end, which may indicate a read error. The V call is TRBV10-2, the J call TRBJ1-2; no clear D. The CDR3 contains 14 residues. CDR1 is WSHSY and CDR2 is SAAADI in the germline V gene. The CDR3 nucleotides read TGCGCCAGCAGTGAGTCGAATGCGGTGAGGGAGACAAGCTTC. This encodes CASSESNAVRETSF.